Listed here are 25 T cell receptor beta chains from one sample, sequenced in a study of blood T cell repertoires in COVID-19. Profiling relied on immunoSEQ multiplex PCR, and the TCRdb table lists in-frame clones only, not all of them. This sample carries 70,000 or so clones, around 75% of them seen once, and the ten largest clones take over 20%. Sequenced input: peripheral blood. These receptor sequences come from a man between 65 and 80 years old with acute or convalescent COVID-19.

The CDR3 spells CASSQGLLDTQYF. The CDR3 bases are TGTGCCAGCAGCCAAGGATTACTGGATACGCAGTATTTT. The V gene is TRBV3-1 (or the pseudogene TRBV3-2), the J gene TRBJ2-3; no definite D call. Per the germline V gene, CDR1 is LGHDT and CDR2 is YNNKEL (reference sequence). The CDR3 loop spans 13 amino acids. V lost 1 base and J lost 6, with 8 bases in between.

This clone was observed a handful of times. The rearrangement uses TRBV19 and TRBJ1-6, with 8 bases aligning to TRBD1. CDR3 size: 15 residues. The ends lost 5 bases at V and 6 bases at J; junction bases unmatched: 6. The germline gives CDR1 LNHDA, CDR2 SQIVND (reference sequence). The CDR3 loop reads CASSAPGGSNSPLHF. The CDR3 DNA reads as TGTGCCAGTAGTGCCCCAGGGGGCAGTAATTCACCCCTCCACTTT.

With respect to this clone: This sample also contains other DNA sequences that code for the same CDR3. This chain links TRBV5-1 with TRBJ1-4; D might be TRBD1 (6 bases). Germline V gene sequence: CDR1 SGHRS, CDR2 YFSETQ. The CDR3 extends over 15 amino acids. V was shortened by 3 bases and J by 0 bases, with 9 bases between the two germline ends. CDR3 region: CASSSGQTTNEKLFF. DNA for the CDR3: TGCGCCAGCAGCTCCGGACAGACAACTAATGAAAAACTGTTTTTT.

This clone was detected only a few times. The J gene is TRBJ1-4, the V gene TRBV24-1, with 9 positions matching TRBD1. In germline, CDR1 is KGHDR, CDR2 SFDVKD. The ends lost 4 bases at V and 10 bases at J; junction bases unmatched: 6. This CDR3 is built from 14 residues. In DNA, the CDR3 is TGTGCCACCAGTGACGGGACAGGGCGTGGAAAACTGTTTTTT. It specifies CATSDGTGRGKLFF.

This chain uses TRBV5-8 with TRBJ2-7; 8 nucleotides agree with TRBD2. J lost 1 base, V lost 1 base, and 4 bases had no gene match. CDR3 length: 15 amino acids. Germline V gene lookup returns CDR1 SGHTS and CDR2 YDEGEE. As DNA, the CDR3 is TGTGCCAGCAGCTTGCCGACTAGCGCATCCTACGAGCAGTACTTC. Protein sequence: CASSLPTSASYEQYF.

The J gene is TRBJ1-3, the V gene TRBV7-2; D possibly corresponds to TRBD1 (5 bases). Germline-derived CDR1 and CDR2 are SGHTA and FQGNSA. Trimming stripped 2 bases from V and 4 bases from J, with 15 bases between. CDR3 length: 16 residues. CDR3 amino acids: CASSLWGESPGNTIYF. The CDR3 DNA is TGTGCCAGCAGCTTATGGGGGGAGAGCCCGGGAAACACCATATATTTT.

V usage is TRBV10-3 and J usage is TRBJ2-7; 11 bases map to TRBD2. J was trimmed by 4 bases and V by 3 bases; bases with no gene match: 8. Per germline, CDR1 ENHRY and CDR2 SYGVKD. This CDR3 has 16 amino acids. This CDR3 reads CAISEFGLAGPYEQYF. DNA for the CDR3: TGTGCCATCAGTGAATTCGGACTAGCGGGCCCTTACGAGCAGTACTTC.

CDR3 in amino acids: CASSLSGAGGQETQYF. The CDR3 nucleotides are TGTGCCAGCAGTCTTTCAGGGGCCGGAGGTCAAGAGACCCAGTACTTC. This chain uses TRBV27 with TRBJ2-5, with D possibly being TRBD1 (6 bases). Germline-derived CDR1 and CDR2 are MNHEY and SMNVEV (reference sequence). CDR3 length: 16 residues. V dropped 5 bases and J dropped 2 bases, with 18 bases sitting between them.

The rearrangement uses TRBV6-2 or TRBV6-3 and TRBJ2-1; possible D gene TRBD1, 5 bases. CDR3 length equals 13 residues. Germline CDR1 MNHEY, CDR2 SVGEGT. Trimming took 4 bases from V and 1 from J, leaving 5 bases between them. The CDR3 DNA is TGTGCCAGCAGTTCAGGGTCCTACAATGAGCAGTTCTTC. It specifies CASSSGSYNEQFF.

This chain uses TRBV18 with TRBJ2-6; D is perhaps TRBD2 (6 bases). The CDR3 runs to 15 residues. CDR1 is KGHSH and CDR2 is LQKENI in the germline V gene. V lost 3 bases and J 2 bases, leaving 8 bases between the germline ends. CDR3: CASSPGGTGANVLTF. The DNA for the CDR3 is TGTGCCAGCTCACCTGGGGGGACTGGGGCCAACGTCCTGACTTTC.

This clone showed up just a few times. The chain has TRBV7-8 and TRBJ1-3; D not resolved. This CDR3 contains 14 residues. The V end was cut by 3 bases, the J end by 0 bases, with 6 bases between. Germline V gives CDR1 SGHVS, CDR2 FQNEAQ. CDR3 DNA sequence: TGTGCCAGCAGCTTGGCCAGCTCTGGAAACACCATATATTTT. This encodes CASSLASSGNTIYF.

The chain uses TRBV5-1 and TRBJ2-1; 10 bases are a match to TRBD2. The CDR3 runs 16 residues. CDR1 and CDR2 (germline): SGHRS, YFSETQ. The V and J ends lost 3 bases and 7 bases, in that order; junction bases with no gene match: 10. The CDR3 protein is CASSSTAGGPNNEQFF. CDR3 DNA sequence: TGCGCCAGCAGCTCGACAGCGGGAGGGCCTAATAATGAGCAGTTCTTC.

V is TRBV12-3 or TRBV12-4 and J is TRBJ2-7; weak D call: TRBD1 (6 bases). The CDR3 spans 13 residues. V was clipped by 5 bases and J by 2 bases, with 10 bases between them. The CDR3 sequence is CASSHRDTYEQYF. CDR3 DNA: TGTGCCAGCAGTCACCGGGACACCTACGAGCAGTACTTC.

J is TRBJ1-1 and V is TRBV18, with D uncertain. The CDR3 extends over 15 amino acids. The germline V and J ends were trimmed by 0 bases and 1 base, with 9 bases remaining between them. Germline V CDR1 and CDR2: KGHSH, LQKENI. The CDR3 loop is CASSPPLPGNTEAFF. As DNA, the CDR3 is TGTGCCAGCTCACCACCCCTTCCGGGGAACACTGAAGCTTTCTTT. Based on the CDR3 plus reference TRBV18 and TRBJ1-1, the full variable domain is NAGVMQNPRHLVRRRGQEARLRCSPMKGHSHVYWYRQLPEEGLKFMVYLQKENIIDESGMPKERFSAEFPKEGPSILRIQQVVRGDSAAYFCASSPPLPGNTEAFFGQGTRLTVV.

V gene TRBV28 combines with J gene TRBJ2-1; 13 bases are shared with TRBD2. CDR1 and CDR2 from the germline V gene are MDHEN and SYDVKM. This CDR3 has 19 residues. V lost 1 base, J lost 6 bases, and 12 bases stayed unmatched. The CDR3 sequence is CASSLYLGTSGIMVNEQFF. The DNA for the CDR3 is TGTGCCAGCAGTTTATACCTCGGGACTAGCGGGATAATGGTCAATGAGCAGTTCTTC.

The chain recombines TRBV5-1 with TRBJ2-3, with D perhaps matching TRBD2 (6 bases). CDR3 length: 17 amino acids. Trimming removed 1 base from V and 2 bases from J, with 17 bases in between. The V gene's germline CDR1 is SGHRS and CDR2 YFSETQ. The CDR3 loop is CASSLRSFGDFTDTQYF. For the CDR3, the DNA is TGCGCCAGCAGCTTGAGGTCTTTCGGGGACTTCACAGATACGCAGTATTTT.

The CDR3 DNA is TGTGCCAGCAGTTTTGGCATTTCACCCCTCCACTTT. This gives the protein CASSFGISPLHF. The chain has TRBV28 and TRBJ1-6; D not certain. Trimming took off 3 bases at V and 9 bases at J, with 6 bases between the two ends. The germline V gene has CDR1 MDHEN and CDR2 SYDVKM. The CDR3 runs 12 residues.

The rearrangement joins TRBV14 to TRBJ2-1; no clear D. There are 12 residues in the CDR3. Trimming shortened V by 4 bases and J by 10 bases, and 11 bases separated the two germline ends. Germline CDR1 SGHDN, CDR2 FVKESK. Here the CDR3 reads CASSPKGAEQFF. Here the CDR3 DNA reads TGTGCCAGCAGCCCCAAAGGAGCGGAGCAGTTCTTC.

This clone was seen more than once but under ten times. V is TRBV29-1 and J is TRBJ2-7; 8 positions match TRBD1. Losses at the gene ends were 4 bases for V and 1 base for J; bases not matched to a gene: 6. This CDR3 region has 14 residues. In germline, CDR1 is SQVTM, CDR2 ANQGSEA. CDR3: CSVATRDRSYEQYF. The CDR3 region has the DNA TGCAGCGTTGCGACAAGGGACAGGTCCTACGAGCAGTACTTC.

This clone came up once. The V call is TRBV24-1, the J call TRBJ1-5, with TRBD1 identical over 9 bases. Germline assignment: CDR1 KGHDR and CDR2 SFDVKD. CDR3 length: 15 amino acids. V trimming: 4 bases; J trimming: 4 bases; junction bases outside the gene matches: 4. This chain's CDR3 is CATSDHGTGNQPQHF. In DNA, the CDR3 is TGTGCCACCAGTGACCATGGGACAGGGAATCAGCCCCAGCATTTT.

The V gene is TRBV29-1, the J gene TRBJ2-1; 13 bases map to TRBD2. The germline gives CDR1 SQVTM, CDR2 ANQGSEA. This CDR3 has 15 amino acids. Losses at the gene ends were 5 bases for V and 10 bases for J; bases not matched to a gene: 11. CDR3 nucleotide sequence: TGCAGCGTTCTTATAGGACTAGCGGGAGCCGGAGAGCAGTTCTTC. It encodes CSVLIGLAGAGEQFF.

The V gene is TRBV28, the J gene TRBJ2-7; weak D call: TRBD1 (6 bases). V gave up 7 bases and J gave up 2 bases, with 15 bases separating them. The CDR3 spans 14 residues. Germline V gene data show CDR1 as MDHEN and CDR2 as SYDVKM. CDR3 bases: TGTGCCAGCAAGAAGGGGGACGGTACCTACGAGCAGTACTTC. Protein sequence: CASKKGDGTYEQYF.

The chain recombines TRBV2 with TRBJ2-1, with 7 nucleotides matching TRBD2. CDR1 is SNHLY and CDR2 is FYNNEI in the germline V gene. The V and J ends lost 6 bases and 8 bases, in that order; junction bases with no gene match: 4. This CDR3 has 12 residues. Here the CDR3 reads CASRREIHEQFF. The CDR3 DNA follows: TGTGCCAGCAGGCGGGAGATCCATGAGCAGTTCTTC.

V and J are TRBV9 and TRBJ2-1; 8 bases fit TRBD1. Looked up from germline, CDR1 is SGDLS and CDR2 is YYNGEE. The length of the CDR3 is 16 residues. V shed 1 base and J 7 bases; nucleotides not matched to a gene: 10. DNA of the CDR3: TGTGCCAGCAGCGTAACCGGGCAGGGGGCCTCTAATGAGCAGTTCTTC. Its translation: CASSVTGQGASNEQFF.

The gene calls are TRBV27 and TRBJ1-5; D gene uncertain. The CDR3 extends over 14 amino acids. Germline CDR1 MNHEY, CDR2 SMNVEV (reference sequence). V shed 5 bases and J shed 2 bases, with 10 bases lying between them. The CDR3 loop reads CASSPRFGNQPQHF. CDR3 bases: TGTGCCAGCAGTCCCAGGTTTGGCAATCAGCCCCAGCATTTT.